The clone carrying this T cell receptor beta chain was observed a few times. The sample originates from a study of blood T cell repertoires in COVID-19. On the study more broadly: In each case, the material was cDNA or gDNA derived from T cells, B-cell-depleted T cells, or PBMCs.

Original methodology: Reference gene primer amplification in the assay estimated nucleated cell counts. Libraries were prepared by immunoSEQ multiplex PCR; TCRdb keeps only in-frame clonotypes and omits some of them. For V, J and clone size, that table is used; D and trimming come from the DNA. The table includes more than 200,000 clones, about four fifths detected once. The J segment lost 6 bases and the V segment lost 4 bases, leaving 12 bases of the junction unmatched. The CDR3 loop spans 16 amino acids. Looked up from germline, CDR1 is KGHDR and CDR2 is SFDVKD. This clonotype originated in a woman aged 45-60 years with acute or convalescent COVID-19. V and J are TRBV24-1 and TRBJ2-5, with 8 positions matching TRBD1. What was sequenced was peripheral blood. CDR3 sequence (DNA): TGTGCCACCAGTGACCTTCGGGACAGGCGGGGACAGACCCAGTACTTC. Its translation is CATSDLRDRRGQTQYF.